Below, 25 T cell receptor beta chains from the same sample are listed, as sequenced in a study of cytomegalovirus exposure and HLA in healthy donors. Amplification used 60 Vbeta primers and 13 Jbeta primers. Here immunoSEQ multiplex PCR was the method, and the copy in TCRdb shows in-frame clones only, minus some. The table records about 120,000 clones, approximately 79% of them present only once. Sequencing was carried out using PBMCs. These TCRs come from a man aged 45-65 years in good health and CMV-seropositive.

The chain employs TRBV5-6 and TRBJ2-2; TRBD2 matches at 14 bases. CDR1 is SGHDT and CDR2 is YYEEEE in the germline V gene. The CDR3 has 18 amino acids. The V gene end was trimmed by 4 bases and the J gene end by 5 bases; junction bases not matched to a gene: 10. In nucleotides, the CDR3 is TGTGCCAGCAGCCCCGGGACTAGCGGGAGTCTGTTGACCGGGGAGCTGTTTTTT. Translation gives CASSPGTSGSLLTGELFF.

The chain uses TRBV5-1 and TRBJ2-3; TRBD1 agrees at 8 bases. The CDR3 has 14 amino acids. CDR1 is SGHRS, CDR2 YFSETQ, per germline. V lost 3 bases and J lost 6; bases outside the gene matches: 6. CDR3 residues: CASSYGQGRDTQYF. The DNA for the CDR3 is TGCGCCAGCAGCTACGGACAGGGAAGGGATACGCAGTATTTT. The entire variable domain, with the rest obtained from reference TRBV5-1 and TRBJ2-3, is as follows: KAGVTQTPRYLIKTRGQQVTLSCSPISGHRSVSWYQQTPGQGLQFLFEYFSETQRNKGNFPGRFSGRQFSNSRSEMNVSTLELGDSALYLCASSYGQGRDTQYFGPGTRLTVL.

This chain uses TRBV5-4 with TRBJ2-7, with D possibly being TRBD1 (6 bases). The V gene lost 3 bases and the J gene lost 2 bases, with 15 bases spanning the gap. The CDR3 covers 15 residues. Germline CDR1 SGHNT, CDR2 YYREEE (reference sequence). The CDR3 sequence is CASSSWDITPYEQYF. The CDR3 coding sequence is TGTGCCAGCAGCTCCTGGGACATTACCCCCTACGAGCAGTACTTC. Full variable domain (remainder filled in from reference TRBV5-4 and TRBJ2-7): ETGVTQSPTHLIKTRGQQVTLRCSSQSGHNTVSWYQQALGQGPQFIFQYYREEENGRGNFPPRFSGLQFPNYSSELNVNALELDDSALYLCASSSWDITPYEQYFGPGTRLTVT.

The chain employs TRBV5-8 and TRBJ2-2; D possibly corresponds to TRBD2 (6 bases). The CDR3 extends over 17 amino acids. Germline values: CDR1 SGHTS, CDR2 YDEGEE. With 0 bases removed from V and 2 bases from J, the gap between germline ends came to 14 bases. This chain's CDR3 is CASSLGVRRVNTGELFF. CDR3 nucleotides: TGTGCCAGCAGCTTGGGGGTCCGGAGGGTAAACACCGGGGAGCTGTTTTTT. Full variable domain (missing parts from reference TRBV5-8 and TRBJ2-2): EAGVTQSPTHLIKTRGQQATLRCSPISGHTSVYWYQQALGLGLQFLLWYDEGEERNRGNFPPRFSGRQFPNYSSELNVNALELEDSALYLCASSLGVRRVNTGELFFGEGSRLTVL.

The J gene is TRBJ1-5, the V gene TRBV6-1; 7 bases line up with TRBD1. J was trimmed by 5 bases and V by 7 bases; bases with no gene match: 5. CDR1 and CDR2 from the germline V gene are MNHNS and SASEGT. This CDR3 is 13 amino acids long. The CDR3 DNA reads as TGTGCCAGCATTCTGACAGGGTATCAGCCCCAGCATTTT. As protein: CASILTGYQPQHF.

The chain is built from TRBV7-9 and TRBJ1-2, with 12 bases fitting TRBD1. Unmatched junction bases numbered 3, after V lost 0 bases and J lost 4 bases. The CDR3 extends over 16 amino acids. CDR1 SEHNR and CDR2 FQNEAQ come from the germline V gene (reference sequence). CDR3 amino acids: CASSLAGQGAIYGYTF. The CDR3 coding sequence is TGTGCCAGCAGCTTAGCGGGACAGGGGGCGATCTATGGCTACACCTTC. The variable domain in full, completed from reference TRBV7-9 and TRBJ1-2, reads DTGVSQNPRHKITKRGQNVTFRCDPISEHNRLYWYRQTLGQGPEFLTYFQNEAQLEKSRLLSDRFSAERPKGSFSTLEIQRTEQGDSAMYLCASSLAGQGAIYGYTFGSGTRLTVV.

V gene TRBV19 combines with J gene TRBJ2-3; a weak D match, TRBD2 (5 bases). Germline V CDR1 and CDR2: LNHDA, SQIVND (reference sequence). The length of the CDR3 is 13 residues. V lost 11 bases and J lost 5, with 17 bases in between. CDR3 in DNA: TGTGCCTCAAGACGGGGTAATGGAGATACGCAGTATTTT. It codes for CASRRGNGDTQYF. Complete variable domain (other parts from reference TRBV19 and TRBJ2-3): DGGITQSPKYLFRKEGQNVTLSCEQNLNHDAMYWYRQDPGQGLRLIYYSQIVNDFQKGDIAEGYSVSREKKESFPLTVTSAQKNPTAFYLCASRRGNGDTQYFGPGTRLTVL.

V is TRBV19 and J is TRBJ2-7, with 12 bases identical to TRBD2. Germline trimming cut 5 bases from V and 4 bases from J; bases unmatched to any gene: 6. The CDR3 is 15 residues long. The germline V gene has CDR1 LNHDA and CDR2 SQIVND (reference sequence). CDR3 DNA: TGTGCCAGTAGTGTTCTAGCGGGAGGGCCTTACGAGCAGTACTTC. Its protein product is CASSVLAGGPYEQYF.

The V and J genes are TRBV27 and TRBJ1-1; D perhaps matches TRBD1 (6 bases). Germline CDR1 and CDR2: MNHEY and SMNVEV (reference sequence). CDR3 length equals 13 residues. Deletions cut 3 bases from V and 6 bases from J, with 11 bases between. For the CDR3, the DNA is TGTGCCAGCAGTTTTACAGGGTGGCCTGAAGCTTTCTTT. It translates to CASSFTGWPEAFF.

J is TRBJ1-4 and V is TRBV4-1, with 7 bases aligning to TRBD1. V lost 4 bases and J lost 8; bases outside the gene matches: 10. The CDR3 is 15 amino acids. In germline, CDR1 is MGHRA, CDR2 YSYEKL. This chain's CDR3 is CASSLPGQPVEKLFF. The CDR3 DNA sequence: TGCGCCAGCAGCCTTCCGGGACAGCCAGTCGAAAAACTGTTTTTT.

V is TRBV4-1 and J is TRBJ2-3; 9 positions agree with TRBD2. Germline CDR1 reads MGHRA; CDR2 reads YSYEKL. V was clipped by 4 bases and J by 4 bases; unmatched bases: 12. The CDR3 extends over 17 amino acids. CDR3 bases: TGCGCCAGCAGCCGATCCCCCCAGCGGGAGGAATCAGATACGCAGTATTTT. Translating it yields CASSRSPQREESDTQYF.

CDR3 amino acids: CASSFAGTGEETQYF. CDR3 DNA sequence: TGCGCCAGCAGCTTTGCCGGGACAGGGGAAGAGACCCAGTACTTC. The J gene is TRBJ2-5, the V gene TRBV5-1, with 10 bases matching TRBD1. Losses at the gene ends were 2 bases for V and 3 bases for J; bases not matched to a gene: 4. Germline V CDR1 and CDR2: SGHRS, YFSETQ. This CDR3 has 15 residues.

The CDR3 loop is CASSRTPQETQYF. The CDR3 coding sequence is TGTGCCAGCAGCCGGACTCCGCAAGAGACCCAGTACTTC. The chain carries TRBV11-2 and TRBJ2-5, with D maybe TRBD2 (5 bases). V lost 5 bases and J 2 bases, leaving 9 bases between the germline ends. CDR1 and CDR2 (germline): SGHAT, FQNNGV. The CDR3 is made up of 13 amino acids.

The CDR3 nucleotides read TGCGCCAGCAGCCAAGAACAGGACCAAAATCTCGGTGGGAATTATGGCTACACCTTC. It codes for CASSQEQDQNLGGNYGYTF. The chain combines TRBV4-1 with TRBJ1-2, with TRBD1 as a possible D gene (5 bases). Trimming pared 0 bases from V and 5 bases from J, leaving 25 bases between. CDR1 and CDR2 (germline): MGHRA, YSYEKL. The CDR3 runs 19 residues.

This chain joins TRBV7-9 and TRBJ2-5; D gene unclear. This CDR3 is 18 amino acids long. V lost 3 bases, J lost 1 base, and 21 bases lay in between. CDR1 and CDR2 (germline): SEHNR, FQNEAQ (reference sequence). The CDR3 loop reads CASSLDAWSRKTQETQYF. DNA for the CDR3: TGTGCCAGCAGCTTGGATGCGTGGTCGCGGAAAACCCAAGAGACCCAGTACTTC.

This chain uses TRBV7-2 with TRBJ1-3; D is ambiguous. This CDR3 is 17 amino acids long. Germline CDR1 SGHTA, CDR2 FQGNSA. V lost 1 base and J 4 bases, leaving 17 bases between the germline ends. The CDR3 reads CASSLDDSFTVGNTIYF. Written as DNA, the CDR3 is TGTGCCAGCAGCTTAGATGATAGTTTCACAGTCGGAAACACCATATATTTT. The entire variable domain, with the rest obtained from reference TRBV7-2 and TRBJ1-3, is as follows: GAGVSQSPSNKVTEKGKDVELRCDPISGHTALYWYRQSLGQGLEFLIYFQGNSAPDKSGLPSDRFSAERTGGSVSTLTIQRTQQEDSAVYLCASSLDDSFTVGNTIYFGEGSWLTVV.

The chain links TRBV7-8 to TRBJ2-1; D is possibly TRBD2 (6 bases). V was pared by 4 bases and J by 9 bases, with 16 bases between. The length of the CDR3 is 14 residues. Per the germline V gene, CDR1 is SGHVS and CDR2 is FQNEAQ. As DNA, the CDR3 is TGTGCCAGCAGCTCCCCTACTAGCTGGGGTGAGCAGTTCTTC. It codes for CASSSPTSWGEQFF.

The chain couples TRBV4-3 to TRBJ2-3; 15 bases are shared with TRBD2. The CDR3 is 19 amino acids. Germline V gene lookup returns CDR1 LGHNA and CDR2 YSLEER. J gave up 3 bases and V 0 bases, and 7 bases lay outside the gene matches. The CDR3 DNA follows: TGCGCCAGCAGCCAAGAGCCACCGGGACTAGCGGGGGGTACAGATACGCAGTATTTT. Translation: CASSQEPPGLAGGTDTQYF.

The rearrangement links TRBV11-3 to TRBJ1-2, with D possibly TRBD1 on 5 matching bases. V was pared by 5 bases and J by 3 bases, with 16 bases between. CDR3 size: 15 residues. Germline V CDR1 and CDR2: SGHNT, YENEEA. CDR3 sequence reads: CASSPGGKVDYGYTF. The CDR3 bases are TGTGCCAGCAGCCCCGGGGGGAAGGTCGACTATGGCTACACCTTC.

V and J are TRBV2 and TRBJ2-7; 7 positions agree with TRBD1. The CDR3 is 15 residues long. Trimming at V came to 6 bases and at J to 4 bases, leaving 12 bases not matched to a gene. Germline CDR1 is SNHLY and CDR2 is FYNNEI. CDR3 sequence (DNA): TGTGCCAGCAGCCGCTCTACAGGGGAGTCTTACGAGCAGTACTTC. Its protein is CASSRSTGESYEQYF.

This chain links TRBV28 with TRBJ2-3, with D tentatively TRBD1 (6 bases). This CDR3 contains 12 residues. Germline CDR1 MDHEN, CDR2 SYDVKM. Trimming cost V 5 bases and J 10 bases, with 13 bases left between them. The CDR3 bases are TGTGCCAGCAGTGTTTTTGGGGGCCCGCAGTATTTT. Protein sequence: CASSVFGGPQYF.

CDR3 nucleotides: TGTGCCAGCAGCTCGAGTAGCGGGGGCACAGATACGCAGTATTTT. Translating gives CASSSSSGGTDTQYF. This chain connects TRBV5-4 to TRBJ2-3, with 8 bases lining up with TRBD2. The CDR3 has 15 amino acids. Germline loops: CDR1 SGHNT, CDR2 YYREEE (reference sequence). V trimming: 3 bases; J trimming: 1 base; junction bases outside the gene matches: 4.

The genes are TRBV9 and TRBJ1-3, with D tentatively TRBD1 (5 bases). Germline V CDR1 and CDR2: SGDLS, YYNGEE. CDR3 length: 16 amino acids. Trimming removed 5 bases from V and 0 bases from J, with 15 bases in between. The CDR3 DNA is TGTGCCAGCAGTGGGGGGGGTGGATACTCTGGAAACACCATATATTTT. Its protein product is CASSGGGGYSGNTIYF.

The V gene is TRBV29-1, the J gene TRBJ1-5, with 9 bases aligning to TRBD1. V dropped 3 bases and J dropped 0; count of bases not matched to a gene: 9. The V gene's germline CDR1 is SQVTM and CDR2 ANQGSEA. The CDR3 is 17 amino acids. CDR3 amino acids: CSVDWDRVGYSNQPQHF. Here the CDR3 DNA reads TGCAGCGTTGATTGGGACAGGGTTGGCTATAGCAATCAGCCCCAGCATTTT.

The chain couples TRBV5-1 to TRBJ1-2; D is perhaps TRBD1 (6 bases). V was pared by 3 bases and J by 6 bases, with 15 bases between. Germline values: CDR1 SGHRS, CDR2 YFSETQ. This CDR3 region has 14 residues. CDR3: CASSSAGAGDGYTF. CDR3 nucleotide sequence: TGCGCCAGCAGCTCAGCGGGGGCGGGGGATGGCTACACCTTC.